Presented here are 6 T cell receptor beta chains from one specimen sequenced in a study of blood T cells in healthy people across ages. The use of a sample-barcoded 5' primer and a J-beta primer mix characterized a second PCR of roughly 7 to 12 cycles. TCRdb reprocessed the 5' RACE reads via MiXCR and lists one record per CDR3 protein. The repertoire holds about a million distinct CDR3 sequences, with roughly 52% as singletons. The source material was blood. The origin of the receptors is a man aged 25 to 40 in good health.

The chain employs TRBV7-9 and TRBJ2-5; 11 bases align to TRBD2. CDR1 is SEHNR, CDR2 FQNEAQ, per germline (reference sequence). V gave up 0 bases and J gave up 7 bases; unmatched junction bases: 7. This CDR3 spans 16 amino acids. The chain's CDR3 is CASSLAGGLAALTQYF. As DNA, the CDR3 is TGTGCCAGCAGCTTAGCTGGGGGACTAGCGGCTTTGACCCAGTACTTC.

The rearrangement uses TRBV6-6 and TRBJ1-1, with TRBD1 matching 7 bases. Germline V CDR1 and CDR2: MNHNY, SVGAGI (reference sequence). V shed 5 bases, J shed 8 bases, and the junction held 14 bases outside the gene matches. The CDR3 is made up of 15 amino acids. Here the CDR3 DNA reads TGTGCCAGCAGTAATACCGAGACAGGGTATGTGGAAGCTTTCTTT. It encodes CASSNTETGYVEAFF.

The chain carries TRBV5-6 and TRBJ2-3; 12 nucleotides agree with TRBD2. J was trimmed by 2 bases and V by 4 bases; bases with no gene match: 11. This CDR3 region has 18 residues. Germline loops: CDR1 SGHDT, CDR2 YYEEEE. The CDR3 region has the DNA TGTGCCAGCAGCGCGGACCCTAGCGGGGGGGGATACACAGATACGCAGTATTTT. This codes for CASSADPSGGGYTDTQYF.

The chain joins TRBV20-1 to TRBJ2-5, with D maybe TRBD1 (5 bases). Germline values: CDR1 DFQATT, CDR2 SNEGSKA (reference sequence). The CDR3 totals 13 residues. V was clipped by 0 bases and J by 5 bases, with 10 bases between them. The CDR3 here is CSAREEPGETQYF. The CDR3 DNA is TGCAGTGCTAGAGAGGAGCCAGGGGAGACCCAGTACTTC.

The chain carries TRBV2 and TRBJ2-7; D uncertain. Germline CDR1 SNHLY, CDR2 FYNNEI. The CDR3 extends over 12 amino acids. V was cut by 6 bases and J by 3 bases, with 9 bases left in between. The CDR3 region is CASRLQSYEQYF. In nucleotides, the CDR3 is TGTGCCAGCAGATTACAGAGCTACGAGCAGTACTTC.

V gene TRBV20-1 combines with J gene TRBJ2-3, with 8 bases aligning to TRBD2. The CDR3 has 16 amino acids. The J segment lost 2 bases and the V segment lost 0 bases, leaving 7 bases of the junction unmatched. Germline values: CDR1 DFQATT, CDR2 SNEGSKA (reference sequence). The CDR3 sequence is CSARDPERGLTDTQYF. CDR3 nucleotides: TGCAGTGCTAGAGATCCAGAGCGGGGGCTCACAGATACGCAGTATTTT.